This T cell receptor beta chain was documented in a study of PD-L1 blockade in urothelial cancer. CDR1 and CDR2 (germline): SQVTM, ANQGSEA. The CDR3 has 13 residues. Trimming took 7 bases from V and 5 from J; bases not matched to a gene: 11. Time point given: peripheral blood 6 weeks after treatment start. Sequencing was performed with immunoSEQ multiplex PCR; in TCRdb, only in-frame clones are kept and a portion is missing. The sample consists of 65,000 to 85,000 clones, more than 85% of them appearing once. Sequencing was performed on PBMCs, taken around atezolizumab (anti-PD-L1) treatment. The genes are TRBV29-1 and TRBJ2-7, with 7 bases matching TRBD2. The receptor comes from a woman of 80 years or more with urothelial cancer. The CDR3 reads CSAAPVAGHEQYF. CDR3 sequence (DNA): TGCAGCGCGGCACCGGTAGCGGGCCACGAGCAGTACTTC.